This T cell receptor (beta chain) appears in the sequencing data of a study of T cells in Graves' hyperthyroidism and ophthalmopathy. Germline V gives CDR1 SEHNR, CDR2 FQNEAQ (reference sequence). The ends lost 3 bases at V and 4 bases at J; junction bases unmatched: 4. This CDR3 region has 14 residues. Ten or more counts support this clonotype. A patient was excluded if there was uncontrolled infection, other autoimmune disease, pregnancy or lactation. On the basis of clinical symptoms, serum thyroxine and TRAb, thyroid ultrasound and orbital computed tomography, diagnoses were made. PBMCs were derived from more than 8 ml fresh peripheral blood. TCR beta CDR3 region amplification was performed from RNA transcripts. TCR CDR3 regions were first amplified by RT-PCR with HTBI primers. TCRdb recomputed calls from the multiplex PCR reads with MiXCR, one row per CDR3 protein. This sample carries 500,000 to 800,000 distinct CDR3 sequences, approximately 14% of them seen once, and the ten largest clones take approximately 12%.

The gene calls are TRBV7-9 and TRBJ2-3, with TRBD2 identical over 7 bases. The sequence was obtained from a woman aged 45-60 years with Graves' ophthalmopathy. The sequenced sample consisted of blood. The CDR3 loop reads CASSFSGGPDTQYF. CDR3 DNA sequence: TGTGCCAGCAGCTTCTCGGGAGGTCCAGATACGCAGTATTTT. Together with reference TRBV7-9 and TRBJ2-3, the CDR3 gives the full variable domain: DTGVSQNPRHKITKRGQNVTFRCDPISEHNRLYWYRQTLGQGPEFLTYFQNEAQLEKSRLLSDRFSAERPKGSFSTLEIQRTEQGDSAMYLCASSFSGGPDTQYFGPGTRLTVL.